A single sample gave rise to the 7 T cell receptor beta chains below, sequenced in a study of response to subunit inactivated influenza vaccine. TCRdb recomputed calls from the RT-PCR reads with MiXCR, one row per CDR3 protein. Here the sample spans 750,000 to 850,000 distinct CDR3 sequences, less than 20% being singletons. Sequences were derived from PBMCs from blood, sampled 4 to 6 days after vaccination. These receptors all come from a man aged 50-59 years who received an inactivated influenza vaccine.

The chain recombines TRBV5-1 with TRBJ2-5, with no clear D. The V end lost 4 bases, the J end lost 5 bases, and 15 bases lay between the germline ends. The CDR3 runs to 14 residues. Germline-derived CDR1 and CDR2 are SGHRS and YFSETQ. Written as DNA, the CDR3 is TGCGCCAGCAGCCCCGGTACCCAGACGGAGACCCAGTACTTC. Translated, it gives CASSPGTQTETQYF.

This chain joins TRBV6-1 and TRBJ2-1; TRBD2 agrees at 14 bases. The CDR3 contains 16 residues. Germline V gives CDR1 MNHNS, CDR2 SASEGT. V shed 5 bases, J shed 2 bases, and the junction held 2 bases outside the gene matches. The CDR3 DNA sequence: TGTGCCAGCAGTAGGACTAGCGGGGGGACCTACAATGAGCAGTTCTTC. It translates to CASSRTSGGTYNEQFF.

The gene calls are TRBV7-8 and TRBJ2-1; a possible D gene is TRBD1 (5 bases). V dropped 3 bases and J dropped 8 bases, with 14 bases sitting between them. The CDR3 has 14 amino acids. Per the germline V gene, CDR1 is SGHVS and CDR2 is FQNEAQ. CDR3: CASSLGRVVYEQFF. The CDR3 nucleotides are TGTGCCAGCAGCTTGGGGCGTGTCGTCTATGAGCAGTTCTTC. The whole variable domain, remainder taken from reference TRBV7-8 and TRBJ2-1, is GAGVSQSPRYKVAKRGQDVALRCDPISGHVSLFWYQQALGQGPEFLTYFQNEAQLDKSGLPSDRFFAERPEGSVSTLKIQRTQQEDSAVYLCASSLGRVVYEQFFGPGTRLTVL.

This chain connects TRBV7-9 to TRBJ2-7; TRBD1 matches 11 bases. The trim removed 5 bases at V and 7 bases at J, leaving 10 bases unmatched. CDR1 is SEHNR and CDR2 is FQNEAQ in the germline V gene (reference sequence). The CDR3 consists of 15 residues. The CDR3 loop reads CASSRSGQGAEEQYF. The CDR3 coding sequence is TGTGCCAGCAGCAGAAGTGGACAGGGGGCGGAAGAGCAGTACTTC.

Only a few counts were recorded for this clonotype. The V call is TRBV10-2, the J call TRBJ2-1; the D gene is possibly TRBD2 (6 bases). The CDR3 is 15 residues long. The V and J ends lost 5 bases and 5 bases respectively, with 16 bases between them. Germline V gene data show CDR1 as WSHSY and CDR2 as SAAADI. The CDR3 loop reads CASSSGLLRDNEQFF. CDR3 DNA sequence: TGCGCCAGCAGTAGCGGGCTCCTCCGGGACAATGAGCAGTTCTTC.

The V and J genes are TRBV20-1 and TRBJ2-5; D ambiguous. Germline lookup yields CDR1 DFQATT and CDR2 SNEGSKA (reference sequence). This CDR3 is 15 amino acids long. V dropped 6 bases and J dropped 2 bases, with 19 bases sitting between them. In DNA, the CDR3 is TGCAGTGCCCTCCTTAGGCAGTCCCAACAAGAGACCCAGTACTTC. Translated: CSALLRQSQQETQYF.

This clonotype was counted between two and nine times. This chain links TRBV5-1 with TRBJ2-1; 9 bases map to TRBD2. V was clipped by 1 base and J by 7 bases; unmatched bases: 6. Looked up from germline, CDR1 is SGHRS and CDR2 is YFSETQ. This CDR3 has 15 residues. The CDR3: CASSLLREGRNEQFF. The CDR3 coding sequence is TGCGCCAGCAGCTTGTTGCGGGAGGGCAGGAATGAGCAGTTCTTC.